The 15 T cell receptor beta chains listed next were all sequenced from one sample in a study of OX40 agonist ivuxolimab in advanced cancers. Profiled with immunoSEQ multiplex PCR; TCRdb holds only in-frame clones, not every one. The data show 20,000 to 25,000 clones, 65% to 90% seen once. Sequencing was performed on CD4+ or CD8+ T cells sorted from blood, taken in a trial of the OX40 agonist ivuxolimab. These receptors were taken from an adult with an advanced solid tumor such as melanoma, head and neck, liver or kidney cancer.

The V call is TRBV30, the J call TRBJ1-1; D is unresolved. Germline V CDR1 and CDR2: GTSNPN, SVGIG (reference sequence). CDR3 length: 14 amino acids. The ends were cut back, 0 bases at V and 10 bases at J, with 18 bases in the middle. The CDR3 bases are TGTGCCTGGAGTGTAGATGGTTTAACAGAAGGAGCTTTCTTT. Protein: CAWSVDGLTEGAFF.

The chain is built from TRBV5-6 and TRBJ2-7; D remains ambiguous. This CDR3 region has 14 residues. From germline, CDR1 is SGHDT and CDR2 YYEEEE. V lost 4 bases, J lost 2 bases, and 13 bases lay in between. CDR3 bases: TGTGCCAGCAGCCCAGGAAGGACCACCTACGAGCAGTACTTC. Encoded protein: CASSPGRTTYEQYF.

The chain links TRBV11-1 to TRBJ2-2; tentatively, D is TRBD1 (5 bases). The ends were cut back, 7 bases at V and 7 bases at J, with 10 bases in the middle. Germline lookup yields CDR1 SGHAT and CDR2 FQDESV (reference sequence). This CDR3 spans 12 amino acids. The CDR3 loop is CASTDSFGELFF. Here the CDR3 DNA reads TGTGCCAGCACCGACAGCTTCGGGGAGCTGTTTTTT. Supplemented by reference TRBV11-1 and TRBJ2-2, the full variable domain reads EAEVAQSPRYKITEKSQAVAFWCDPISGHATLYWYRQILGQGPELLVQFQDESVVDDSQLPKDRFSAERLKGVDSTLKIQPAELGDSAMYLCASTDSFGELFFGEGSRLTVL.

This clone was observed a few times. The chain carries TRBV27 and TRBJ1-1; no reliable D call. Per the germline V gene, CDR1 is MNHEY and CDR2 is SMNVEV (reference sequence). V lost 4 bases and J lost 5, with 11 bases in between. The CDR3 contains 13 residues. CDR3 sequence: CASSWTDGTEAFF. CDR3 in DNA: TGTGCCAGCAGTTGGACTGACGGGACTGAAGCTTTCTTT.

The rearrangement links TRBV28 to TRBJ2-1, with D possibly being TRBD2 (6 bases). Trimming pared 6 bases from V and 0 bases from J, leaving 12 bases between. This CDR3 has 15 residues. The germline CDR1 and CDR2 sequences are MDHEN and SYDVKM. The CDR3 reads CASSPGGSSYNEQFF. CDR3 coding DNA: TGTGCCAGCAGCCCTGGGGGGAGCTCCTACAATGAGCAGTTCTTC.

This clone was seen a handful of times. The rearrangement joins TRBV7-9 to TRBJ2-1; the match to TRBD2 covers 9 bases. CDR1 and CDR2 from the germline V gene are SEHNR and FQNEAQ (reference sequence). With V trimmed by 4 bases and J by 2 bases, 0 bases remained unmatched. The CDR3 is 14 amino acids. CDR3 DNA: TGTGCCAGCAGCTCTAGCGGGACCTACAATGAGCAGTTCTTC. Protein sequence: CASSSSGTYNEQFF.

This sequence joins TRBV10-1 and TRBJ2-2, with 8 bases fitting TRBD1. V shed 2 bases and J 5 bases; nucleotides not matched to a gene: 7. CDR1 and CDR2 from the germline V gene are WNHNN and SYGVQD (reference sequence). This CDR3 is built from 16 residues. The CDR3 here is CASSELSGGYTGELFF. As DNA, the CDR3 is TGCGCCAGCAGTGAGCTCTCAGGGGGCTATACCGGGGAGCTGTTTTTT.

The gene calls are TRBV11-3 and TRBJ2-3, with a tentative D call TRBD1 (6 bases). In germline, CDR1 is SGHNT, CDR2 YENEEA. The CDR3 totals 14 residues. Trimming stripped 5 bases from V and 4 bases from J, with 13 bases between. The chain's CDR3 is CASSLFGQPDTQYF. DNA for the CDR3: TGTGCCAGCAGCCTCTTCGGACAGCCAGATACGCAGTATTTT.

The chain uses TRBV15 and TRBJ2-6; D tentatively reads TRBD1 or TRBD2 (6 bases each). CDR3 length equals 16 residues. The V and J ends lost 5 bases and 2 bases respectively, with 13 bases between them. Looked up from germline, CDR1 is LNHNV and CDR2 is YYDKDF (reference sequence). The CDR3 is CATSESGAAGANVLTF. CDR3 DNA: TGTGCCACCAGCGAATCGGGGGCTGCTGGGGCCAACGTCCTGACTTTC.

This chain uses TRBV9 with TRBJ2-1; D unclear. The CDR3 sequence is 11 residues long. Trimming shortened V by 3 bases and J by 9 bases, and 7 bases separated the two germline ends. Germline V CDR1 and CDR2: SGDLS, YYNGEE. CDR3 sequence: CASSGLSEQFF. CDR3 coding DNA: TGTGCCAGCAGCGGACTTAGTGAGCAGTTCTTC.

The gene calls are TRBV5-1 and TRBJ2-7, with 11 bases matching TRBD2. The trim removed 2 bases at V and 2 bases at J, leaving 6 bases unmatched. CDR1 is SGHRS and CDR2 is YFSETQ in the germline V gene. This CDR3 has 16 amino acids. In DNA, the CDR3 is TGCGCCAGCAGCTTCCTAGGGACTAGCGGAACCTACGAGCAGTACTTC. Amino acid sequence: CASSFLGTSGTYEQYF.

There are a few counts of this clone. V and J are TRBV10-3 and TRBJ1-2; D perhaps matches TRBD1 (6 bases). CDR3 length: 14 amino acids. V lost 5 bases to trimming and J lost 5 bases, with 15 bases between them. Germline CDR1 reads ENHRY; CDR2 reads SYGVKD. Here the CDR3 DNA reads TGTGCCATCAGTTTCAGGGGCCCACTTTATGGCTACACCTTC. As protein: CAISFRGPLYGYTF.

For this clone: In the same sample, other DNA sequences code for this CDR3. J is TRBJ2-1 and V is TRBV19; D might be TRBD2 (6 bases). Germline assignment: CDR1 LNHDA and CDR2 SQIVND (reference sequence). The CDR3 contains 13 residues. The V end was cut by 0 bases, the J end by 7 bases, with 7 bases between. The CDR3 loop reads CASSIDGGNEQFF. In DNA form, the CDR3 reads TGTGCCAGTAGTATAGATGGGGGGAATGAGCAGTTCTTC.

The chain recombines TRBV5-1 with TRBJ2-2; 7 bases fit TRBD2. The CDR3 extends over 16 amino acids. The germline CDR1 and CDR2 sequences are SGHRS and YFSETQ. The junction had 9 bases not matched to a gene; V was cut back by 4 bases and J by 3 bases. DNA for the CDR3: TGCGCCAGCAGCCCAGAGCTAGCGGAGTACACCGGGGAGCTGTTTTTT. Translated: CASSPELAEYTGELFF.

The genes are TRBV15 and TRBJ2-2; D perhaps matches TRBD1 (5 bases). The germline V gene has CDR1 LNHNV and CDR2 YYDKDF (reference sequence). This CDR3 has 14 amino acids. V gave up 0 bases and J gave up 6 bases, with 8 bases separating them. CDR3 loop: CATSRDLGPGELFF. The CDR3 bases are TGTGCCACCAGCAGAGATCTGGGGCCCGGGGAGCTGTTTTTT.